Listed below are T cell receptor beta chains from one sample, sequenced in a study of CD8 T cells in Susac syndrome. TCRdb re-called the immunoSEQ multiplex PCR reads through MiXCR, storing one row per CDR3 protein. The sample lists fewer than 90,000 distinct CDR3 sequences, under 95% seen once, with around 0.45% in the top ten. Source material: CD8+ T cells from PBMCs. The receptors were gathered from a human donor with Susac syndrome. The CDR3 runs from the conserved cysteine through the conserved F or W. A D gene is named only where the DNA matches it firmly. Rows give clone size only sometimes, using once, few, many, or a class for an expanded clone.

V gene,J gene,clone size,D gene,CDR3 protein,CDR3 DNA
TRBV28,TRBJ1-3,NA,NA,CASTTVALRGGNTIYF,TGTGCCAGCACTACCGTCGCTCTTCGGGGTGGAAACACCATATATTTT
TRBV3-1,TRBJ1-2,NA,NA,CASSPRGGQSGYTF,TGTGCCAGCAGCCCCCGAGGAGGGCAGAGTGGCTACACCTTC
TRBV7-8,TRBJ1-2,NA,TRBD1,CASSRGQGADYGYTF,TGTGCCAGCAGCAGAGGACAGGGGGCGGACTATGGCTACACCTTC
TRBV6-2/TRBV6-3,TRBJ2-7,NA,NA,CASSPSPYF,TGTGCCAGCAGCCCCTCTCCGTACTTC
TRBV7-6,TRBJ2-5,NA,NA,CASSANGEETQYF,TGTGCCAGCAGCGCAAATGGGGAAGAGACCCAGTACTTC
TRBV27,TRBJ2-3,NA,NA,CASSLFVRGQLSDGDTQYF,TGTGCCAGCAGTTTATTTGTCCGCGGGCAGCTCAGCGATGGGGATACGCAGTATTTT
TRBV7-9,TRBJ2-7,NA,TRBD2,CASSPGPGGNNEQYF,TGTGCCAGCAGCCCGGGACCGGGGGGGAACAACGAGCAGTACTTC
TRBV4-1,TRBJ2-2,NA,NA,CASSQDGIPGGRGTGELFF,TGCGCCAGCAGCCAAGATGGAATACCGGGGGGCCGTGGCACCGGGGAGCTGTTTTTT
TRBV5-1,TRBJ2-5,NA,TRBD1,CASSLGQERTQYF,TGCGCCAGCAGCCTCGGACAGGAAAGGACCCAGTACTTC
TRBV6-1,TRBJ1-5,NA,TRBD1,CASSQQGENQPQHF,TGTGCCAGCAGCCAACAGGGGGAGAATCAGCCCCAGCATTTT
TRBV4-2,TRBJ2-7,NA,TRBD1,CASSQGTGPPEQYF,TGTGCCAGCAGCCAAGGGACAGGCCCGCCCGAGCAGTACTTC
TRBV3-1,TRBJ2-3,NA,TRBD2,CASSQGVERDYTDTQYF,TGTGCCAGCAGCCAAGGGGTTGAGCGGGACTACACAGATACGCAGTATTTT
TRBV29-1,TRBJ2-1,NA,NA,CSVDSTAYNEQFF,TGCAGCGTTGACTCGACAGCTTACAATGAGCAGTTCTTC
TRBV12-5,TRBJ1-2,once,NA,CASGLGTEGNGYTF,TGTGCTAGTGGTTTGGGGACAGAAGGAAATGGCTACACCTTC
TRBV30,TRBJ1-2,NA,TRBD1,CAWRGDRDNPNYGYTF,TGTGCCTGGAGGGGGGACAGGGATAACCCGAACTATGGCTACACCTTC
TRBV12-3/TRBV12-4,TRBJ1-1,NA,NA,CASSRGEAFF,TGTGCCAGCAGCAGGGGAGAAGCTTTCTTT
TRBV7-9,TRBJ2-5,NA,NA,CASIGGETQYF,TGTGCCAGCATCGGAGGGGAGACCCAGTACTTC
TRBV27,TRBJ2-7,few,NA,CASSFSGREQYF,TGTGCCAGCAGTTTCTCAGGGAGAGAGCAGTACTTC
TRBV14,TRBJ2-5,NA,NA,CASSQDGAGRRETQYF,TGTGCCAGCAGCCAAGATGGGGCAGGGAGGAGAGAGACCCAGTACTTC
TRBV24-1,TRBJ2-1,once,TRBD2,CATSGPGLVNEQFF,TGTGCCACCAGTGGACCGGGACTAGTCAATGAGCAGTTCTTC
TRBV6-1,TRBJ2-7,NA,NA,CASSYEIRGVYEQYF,TGTGCCAGCAGCTACGAGATAAGGGGAGTATACGAGCAGTACTTC
TRBV3-1,TRBJ2-7,once,NA,CASSQDLGREQYF,TGTGCCAGCAGCCAAGATTTGGGACGGGAGCAGTACTTC
TRBV4-2,TRBJ2-3,few,NA,CASSQLNQGDYADTQYF,TGTGCCAGCAGCCAACTGAACCAGGGAGATTATGCAGATACGCAGTATTTT
TRBV20-1,TRBJ1-2,NA,NA,CSARAGEGNYGYTF,TGCAGTGCTAGAGCCGGCGAGGGCAACTATGGCTACACCTTC
TRBV7-9,TRBJ2-1,NA,NA,CASSSVGGGYNEQFF,TGTGCCAGCAGCTCTGTGGGGGGAGGTTACAATGAGCAGTTCTTC
TRBV27,TRBJ2-1,NA,TRBD2,CASSRTSGGDNEQFF,TGTGCCAGCAGTCGGACTAGCGGGGGGGACAATGAGCAGTTCTTC
TRBV2,TRBJ2-7,NA,NA,CASMRGDPRDEQYF,TGTGCCAGCATGAGGGGGGACCCTAGGGACGAGCAGTACTTC
TRBV19,TRBJ2-2,NA,NA,CASSIVQGRTGELFF,TGTGCCAGTAGTATAGTACAGGGGAGGACCGGGGAGCTGTTTTTT
TRBV4-1,TRBJ2-1,NA,TRBD2,CASSQVSGAGDEQFF,TGCGCCAGCAGCCAAGTAAGCGGGGCGGGGGATGAGCAGTTCTTC
TRBV5-1,TRBJ2-2,NA,NA,CASSFRTIGRTGELFF,TGCGCCAGCAGCTTCCGGACAATCGGTCGAACCGGGGAGCTGTTTTTT
TRBV19,TRBJ1-1,NA,NA,CASLRGGNTEAFF,TGTGCCAGTCTGCGGGGCGGTAACACTGAAGCTTTCTTT
TRBV6-1,TRBJ1-2,NA,NA,CASSRDRVGVGYTF,TGTGCCAGCTCGAGGGACCGCGTAGGAGTCGGCTACACCTTC
TRBV6-5,TRBJ2-2,NA,NA,CASRRGGRSGELFF,TGTGCCAGCCGCAGAGGGGGTCGCAGCGGGGAGCTGTTTTTT
TRBV18,TRBJ2-7,NA,NA,CASSPRSLHYEQYF,TGTGCCAGCTCACCACGGTCCCTCCACTACGAGCAGTACTTC
TRBV15,TRBJ2-1,NA,TRBD2,CATSRDRLAGGHEQFF,TGTGCCACCAGCAGAGATCGGCTAGCGGGAGGTCATGAGCAGTTCTTC
TRBV7-9,TRBJ2-5,NA,NA,CASSRVLRTSSETQYF,TGTGCCAGCAGCAGGGTTTTACGGACCTCGTCCGAGACCCAGTACTTC
TRBV20-1,TRBJ1-1,NA,NA,CSASAGVGTEAFF,TGCAGTGCTAGTGCCGGGGTCGGCACTGAAGCTTTCTTT
TRBV6-5,TRBJ1-1,NA,NA,CASSPTRAPEAFF,TGTGCCAGCAGCCCTACCCGGGCCCCTGAAGCTTTCTTT
TRBV5-1,TRBJ2-5,NA,TRBD2,CASSFGLAGLETQYF,TGCGCCAGCAGCTTCGGACTAGCGGGACTGGAGACCCAGTACTTC
TRBV21-1,TRBJ2-7,NA,NA,CASSKVTGNSYEQYF,TGTGCCAGCAGCAAAGTTACCGGGAACTCCTACGAGCAGTACTTC
TRBV21-1,TRBJ2-7,few,NA,CASSRDSYEQYF,TGTGCCAGCAGCCGTGACTCCTACGAGCAGTACTTC
TRBV29-1,TRBJ2-1,NA,NA,CSVADRWAEQFF,TGCAGCGTTGCTGACAGATGGGCTGAGCAGTTCTTC
TRBV7-2,TRBJ2-1,NA,NA,CASSPSRGTSYNEQFF,TGTGCCAGCAGCCCCTCCCGGGGGACTTCATACAATGAGCAGTTCTTC
TRBV12-3/TRBV12-4,TRBJ2-6,NA,NA,CASSLHGEIGANVLTF,TGTGCCAGCAGTTTACACGGAGAAATTGGGGCCAACGTCCTGACTTTC
TRBV2,TRBJ2-1,NA,TRBD2,CASSGLASSYNEQFF,TGTGCCAGCTCGGGACTAGCGAGCTCCTACAATGAGCAGTTCTTC
TRBV4-1,TRBJ2-1,NA,TRBD1,CASSRDSGTGVGNEQFF,TGCGCCAGCAGCCGAGACTCCGGGACAGGGGTGGGCAATGAGCAGTTCTTC
TRBV24-1,TRBJ2-5,NA,NA,CATSDASGGETQYF,TGTGCCACCAGTGATGCGTCCGGAGGGGAGACCCAGTACTTC
TRBV6-6,TRBJ1-1,NA,NA,CASRPEETEAFF,TGTGCCAGCAGACCGGAAGAGACTGAAGCTTTCTTT
TRBV20-1,TRBJ1-4,NA,NA,CSARDLRSDEKLFF,TGCAGTGCTAGAGATCTGAGGTCCGATGAAAAACTGTTTTTT
TRBV6-2/TRBV6-3,TRBJ2-5,once,NA,CASSRRIGPDEGTQYF,TGTGCCAGCAGCAGGAGGATAGGCCCTGATGAAGGAACCCAGTACTTC
TRBV20-1,TRBJ2-1,NA,NA,CSASGAGARNEQFF,TGCAGTGCTAGTGGGGCGGGGGCGAGGAATGAGCAGTTCTTC
TRBV11-1,TRBJ2-1,NA,NA,CASSPGASGGVHLYYNEQFF,TGTGCCAGCAGCCCGGGGGCTAGCGGTGGAGTGCACCTGTATTACAATGAGCAGTTCTTC
TRBV7-8,TRBJ2-3,NA,NA,CASSFGPDTQYF,TGTGCCAGCAGCTTCGGCCCAGATACGCAGTATTTT
TRBV15,TRBJ2-1,NA,NA,CATSTHPGNEQFF,TGTGCCACCAGCACACACCCAGGGAATGAGCAGTTCTTC
TRBV7-9,TRBJ1-1,NA,NA,CASSLGAGANTEAFF,TGTGCCAGCAGCTTAGGAGCTGGGGCCAACACTGAAGCTTTCTTT
TRBV19,TRBJ1-5,NA,NA,CASSISGGNNQPQHF,TGTGCCAGTAGTATCTCCGGGGGAAATAATCAGCCCCAGCATTTT
TRBV5-4,TRBJ1-1,NA,NA,CASSLGPVAEAFF,TGTGCCAGCAGCTTGGGACCTGTAGCTGAAGCTTTCTTT
TRBV7-9,TRBJ1-1,NA,TRBD1,CASSSLGQGGSMNTEAFF,TGTGCCAGCAGCTCTTTGGGACAGGGAGGATCCATGAACACTGAAGCTTTCTTT
TRBV3-1,TRBJ2-3,NA,NA,CASSQDWDPSTDTQYF,TGTGCCAGCAGCCAAGATTGGGACCCAAGCACAGATACGCAGTATTTT
TRBV7-6,TRBJ2-7,NA,NA,CASSLGDEQYF,TGTGCCAGCAGCTTAGGAGACGAGCAGTACTTC